Listed below are T cell receptor beta chains from one sample, sequenced in a study of Tregs in tolerant kidney transplant recipients. TCRdb keeps only in-frame clones here, not all; method: immunoSEQ multiplex PCR. The sample contains roughly 14,000 clones, approximately 90% of which appear only once. Sequencing was performed on CD8+ T cells from blood. The source is a human donor in good health. The CDR3 runs from the conserved cysteine through the conserved F or W.

TRBV30 | CAWGITWATEAFF
TRBV10-3 | CAIWGAPRLVPIF
TRBV9 | CASSVGTGTDTQYF
TRBV7-2 | CASSLVGTSGYEQYF
TRBV7-2 | CASSFSLAGGRETQYF
TRBV2 | CAMGARGYTF
TRBV29-1 | CSVDEGPGEQYF
TRBV11-1 | CASSFVLHHGELFF
TRBV4-1 | CASSQGQGGYGYTF
TRBV25-1 | CASSPGGNYGYTF
TRBV15 | CATSRKPGTGELFF